The sequence of this TCR beta chain was determined in a study of T cell responses to AZD1222 COVID-19 vaccine. Study-wide points: The sample set comprised mostly white British donors with more females, and clonal diversity was possibly underestimated. Vaccine-related CD4 TCRs covered spike, predominating at 160-218 and 743-854. The study sampled repertoires only after the peak T cell response. AZD1222 recipients seropositive at baseline numbered only six.

The CDR3 spans 13 residues. From germline, CDR1 is SGHTA and CDR2 FQGTGA. The V and J ends lost 0 bases and 7 bases respectively, with 10 bases between them. Generated by immunoSEQ multiplex PCR, the TCRdb table keeps only in-frame clones and is missing some. The data show 130,000 to 150,000 clones, about 90% seen once. About this clone itself: Its antigen is unidentified.

The chain has TRBV7-3 and TRBJ2-7, with TRBD2 as a possible D gene (5 bases). The sequenced sample was peripheral blood, obtained on day 0 of AZD1222 vaccination. The source is an adult in good health. The CDR3 nucleotides are TGTGCCAGCAGCTTAACGTTCCCGGGGGAGCAGTACTTC. Its protein is CASSLTFPGEQYF. Together with reference TRBV7-3 and TRBJ2-7, the CDR3 gives the full variable domain: GAGVSQTPSNKVTEKGKYVELRCDPISGHTALYWYRQSLGQGPEFLIYFQGTGAADDSGLPNDRFFAVRPEGSVSTLKIQRTERGDSAVYLCASSLTFPGEQYFGPGTRLTVT.